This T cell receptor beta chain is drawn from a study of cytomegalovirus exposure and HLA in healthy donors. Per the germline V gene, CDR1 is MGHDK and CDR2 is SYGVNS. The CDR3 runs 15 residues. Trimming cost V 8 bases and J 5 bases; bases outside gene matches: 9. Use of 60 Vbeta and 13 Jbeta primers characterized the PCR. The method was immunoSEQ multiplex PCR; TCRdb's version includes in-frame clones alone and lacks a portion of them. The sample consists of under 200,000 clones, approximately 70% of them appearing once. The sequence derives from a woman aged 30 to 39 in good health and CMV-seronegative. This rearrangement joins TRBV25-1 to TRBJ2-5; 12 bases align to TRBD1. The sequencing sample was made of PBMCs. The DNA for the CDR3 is TGTGCCAGCGCAACCTGGGACAGGGGGCGTGAGACCCAGTACTTC. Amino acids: CASATWDRGRETQYF.